This is a list of T cell receptor beta chains from one sample in a study of shared clonotypes between healthy human individuals. Profiled with immunoSEQ multiplex PCR; TCRdb holds only in-frame clones, not every one. The data contain 300,000 to 400,000 clones, roughly 80% of them singletons. Input material: memory CD4+ T cells sorted from blood. The receptors were sampled from a man aged 25 to 40 in good health. The CDR3 runs from the conserved cysteine through the conserved F or W. D genes are given only for firm matches. Rows may omit the clone size; those that give it use once, few, many or a size class.

D: TRBD2
size: few
J: TRBJ2-2
V: TRBV7-6
DNA: TGTGCCAGCAGCTTAATTAGCGGGAGAGGAACCGGGGAGCTGTTTTTT
CDR3: CASSLISGRGTGELFF

D: NA
size: NA
J: TRBJ1-4
V: TRBV7-8
DNA: TGTGCCAGCAGCATCAGCACAGGGAGGGGTAATGAAAAACTGTTTTTT
CDR3: CASSISTGRGNEKLFF

D: TRBD1
size: NA
J: TRBJ1-2
V: TRBV28
DNA: TGTGCCAGCAGTATGGACAGGGCGAGGATTGGCTACACCTTC
CDR3: CASSMDRARIGYTF

D: NA
size: NA
J: TRBJ1-5
V: TRBV2
DNA: TGTGCCAGCAAAGGAACAGCCGAAACGGGTCTAGGTCAGCCCCAGCATTTT
CDR3: CASKGTAETGLGQPQHF

D: NA
size: NA
J: TRBJ2-5
V: TRBV2
DNA: TGTGCCAGCAGTGTAAGCCAGATCAGGCAAGAGACCCAGTACTTC
CDR3: CASSVSQIRQETQYF

D: TRBD1
size: NA
J: TRBJ1-2
V: TRBV28
DNA: TGTGCCAGCACAGGGGGCAATAACTATGGCTACACCTTC
CDR3: CASTGGNNYGYTF

D: TRBD2
size: NA
J: TRBJ2-1
V: TRBV5-5
DNA: TGTGCCAGCAGCTTGATGGGACTAGCGGGAGGGATGAATGAGCAGTTCTTC
CDR3: CASSLMGLAGGMNEQFF

D: TRBD1
size: NA
J: TRBJ1-1
V: TRBV2
DNA: TGTGCCACCTCAACAGGGGGCCCTGACACTGAAGCTTTCTTT
CDR3: CATSTGGPDTEAFF

D: TRBD1
size: NA
J: TRBJ2-4
V: TRBV27
DNA: TGTGCCAGCAGTTTACGGACAGGGGCCTACATTCAGTACTTC
CDR3: CASSLRTGAYIQYF

D: TRBD1
size: NA
J: TRBJ1-2
V: TRBV9
DNA: TGTGCCAGCAGCCCGAGACAGGGTAACTATGGCTACACCTTC
CDR3: CASSPRQGNYGYTF

D: TRBD2
size: many
J: TRBJ2-3
V: TRBV11-3
DNA: TGTGCCAGCAGCTTAATAGCGGGATCTACAGATACGCAGTATTTT
CDR3: CASSLIAGSTDTQYF

D: TRBD1
size: few
J: TRBJ1-1
V: TRBV19
DNA: TGTGCCAGTACAGGGGGACTCGGGACTGAAGCTTTCTTT
CDR3: CASTGGLGTEAFF

D: NA
size: NA
J: TRBJ1-5
V: TRBV7-2
DNA: TGTGCCAGCAGCTTAATTCGGGATCAGCCCCAGCATTTT
CDR3: CASSLIRDQPQHF

D: NA
size: few
J: TRBJ2-7
V: TRBV28
DNA: TGTGCCAGCATTGACAGTACCTACGAGCAGTACTTC
CDR3: CASIDSTYEQYF

D: NA
size: once
J: TRBJ1-3
V: TRBV27
DNA: TGTGCCAGCAGTAGGGGGGGGTATGGAAACACCATATATTTT
CDR3: CASSRGGYGNTIYF

D: TRBD2
size: once
J: TRBJ2-3
V: TRBV15
DNA: TGTGCCACCAGCAGACCTAGCGGGAGTACAGATACGCAGTATTTT
CDR3: CATSRPSGSTDTQYF

D: TRBD1
size: many
J: TRBJ2-7
V: TRBV5-1
DNA: TGCGCCAGCAGCCCTGGGACAGGCCAACCCTACGAGCAGTACTTC
CDR3: CASSPGTGQPYEQYF

D: TRBD2
size: NA
J: TRBJ2-1
V: TRBV7-6
DNA: TGTGCCAGCAGCCTCGGGACTAGCGGGAGCATTTTGCAGTTCTTC
CDR3: CASSLGTSGSILQFF

D: NA
size: NA
J: TRBJ1-4
V: TRBV5-1
DNA: TGCGCCAGCAGACCGGGTCCGGGGGAAAAACTGTTTTTT
CDR3: CASRPGPGEKLFF

D: NA
size: NA
J: TRBJ2-1
V: TRBV6-4
DNA: TGTGCCAGCAGACGCGGGACTCCTAGCTCCTACAATGAGCAGTTCTTC
CDR3: CASRRGTPSSYNEQFF

D: NA
size: few
J: TRBJ2-2
V: TRBV19
DNA: TGTGCCAGTAGGAGGGGGGACCTAGCGAACACCGGGGAGCTGTTTTTT
CDR3: CASRRGDLANTGELFF

D: NA
size: NA
J: TRBJ2-7
V: TRBV6-5
DNA: TGTGCCAGCAGGAGGACGGGAGCCGAGCAGTACTTC
CDR3: CASRRTGAEQYF

D: TRBD1
size: NA
J: TRBJ2-5
V: TRBV28
DNA: TGTGCCAGCAGTCTAGACAGGGTTAGGGAGACCCAGTACTTC
CDR3: CASSLDRVRETQYF

D: NA
size: NA
J: TRBJ2-5
V: TRBV4-1
DNA: TGCGCCAGCAGCTCTTCGCGGAGCTCCCAAGAGACCCAGTACTTC
CDR3: CASSSSRSSQETQYF

D: TRBD1
size: NA
J: TRBJ2-7
V: TRBV28
DNA: TGTGCCAGCAGTCGATACAGGGGCTCCTACGAGCAGTACTTC
CDR3: CASSRYRGSYEQYF

D: NA
size: NA
J: TRBJ2-1
V: TRBV7-3
DNA: TGTGCCAGCAGCCTTCTCGGTGAGCAGTTCTTC
CDR3: CASSLLGEQFF

D: TRBD1
size: few
J: TRBJ1-1
V: TRBV27
DNA: TGTGCCAGCCGTCAGGGGGGGTGGAACACTGAAGCTTTCTTT
CDR3: CASRQGGWNTEAFF

D: NA
size: NA
J: TRBJ2-3
V: TRBV7-3
DNA: TGTGCCAGCAGCTTAACCTATAAGGACACGCAGTATTTT
CDR3: CASSLTYKDTQYF

D: TRBD1
size: NA
J: TRBJ2-3
V: TRBV11-2
DNA: TGTGCCAGCAATACAGGGGGGCTGGGCACAGATACGCAGTATTTT
CDR3: CASNTGGLGTDTQYF

D: NA
size: few
J: TRBJ2-1
V: TRBV6-1
DNA: TGTGCCAGCAGCCCCGGGGATTCCTTGGATGAGCAGTTCTTC
CDR3: CASSPGDSLDEQFF

D: NA
size: NA
J: TRBJ2-7
V: TRBV10-2
DNA: TGCGCCAGCAGTGAGTCGGCCTCTCCGTCCTACGAGCAGTACTTC
CDR3: CASSESASPSYEQYF

D: NA
size: NA
J: TRBJ2-7
V: TRBV12-5
DNA: TGTGCTAGTGGTCAGGGGTTTAGCGAGCAGTACTTC
CDR3: CASGQGFSEQYF

D: TRBD1
size: few
J: TRBJ1-5
V: TRBV5-5
DNA: TGTGCCAGCAGCTTGGGGACAGGAAATAGCAATCAGCCCCAGCATTTT
CDR3: CASSLGTGNSNQPQHF

D: TRBD2
size: NA
J: TRBJ2-5
V: TRBV5-1
DNA: TGCGCCAGCAGCCCCGGGACTAACAAGAGTCCCCAGTACTTC
CDR3: CASSPGTNKSPQYF

D: TRBD2
size: NA
J: TRBJ2-5
V: TRBV5-8
DNA: TGTGCCACCTCAGACGGTCAAGCTAGCGGGAGCTCTTCGTACCAAGAGACCCAGTACTTC
CDR3: CATSDGQASGSSSYQETQYF

D: TRBD2
size: NA
J: TRBJ2-1
V: TRBV5-5
DNA: TGTGCCAGCAGCTTCACATTAGCGGGAGATGATGAGCAGTTCTTC
CDR3: CASSFTLAGDDEQFF

D: TRBD2
size: once
J: TRBJ2-3
V: TRBV28
DNA: TGTGCCAGCAGTGAAGCGGGGGACACAGATACGCAGTATTTT
CDR3: CASSEAGDTDTQYF

D: NA
size: few
J: TRBJ1-3
V: TRBV19
DNA: TGTGCCAGTGACAAGACAGGCCCTGGAAACACCATATATTTT
CDR3: CASDKTGPGNTIYF

D: TRBD1
size: NA
J: TRBJ2-1
V: TRBV4-2
DNA: TGTGCCAGCAGCCAAGATAAGGGACAGGGATTCTACAATGAGCAGTTCTTC
CDR3: CASSQDKGQGFYNEQFF

D: NA
size: NA
J: TRBJ2-1
V: TRBV7-8
DNA: TGTGCCAGCAGCTTAGGGACTAACCCGATTCTGTTCTTC
CDR3: CASSLGTNPILFF

D: NA
size: NA
J: TRBJ1-1
V: TRBV2
DNA: TGTGCCAGCACCTTGGAGCGCAGGAACACTGAAGCTTTCTTT
CDR3: CASTLERRNTEAFF

D: NA
size: once
J: TRBJ2-3
V: TRBV11-3
DNA: TGTGCCAGCAGCTCAGGGGACCGCACAGATACGCAGTATTTT
CDR3: CASSSGDRTDTQYF